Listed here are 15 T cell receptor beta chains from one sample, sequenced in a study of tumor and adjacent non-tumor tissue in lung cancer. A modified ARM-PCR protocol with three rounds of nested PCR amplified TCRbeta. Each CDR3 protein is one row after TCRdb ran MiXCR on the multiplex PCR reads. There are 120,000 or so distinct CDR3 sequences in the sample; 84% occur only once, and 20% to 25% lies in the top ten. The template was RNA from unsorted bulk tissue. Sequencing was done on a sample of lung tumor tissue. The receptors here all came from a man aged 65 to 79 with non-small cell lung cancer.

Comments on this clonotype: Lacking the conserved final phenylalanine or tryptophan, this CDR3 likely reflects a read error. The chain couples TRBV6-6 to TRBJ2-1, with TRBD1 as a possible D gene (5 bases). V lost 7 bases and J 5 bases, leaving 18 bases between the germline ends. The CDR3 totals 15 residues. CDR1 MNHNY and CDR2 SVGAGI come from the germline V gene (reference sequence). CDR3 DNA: TGTGCCAGCATCAAGGGCAGGGTTTTAAACAATGAGCAGTTCTCC. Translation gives CASIKGRVLNNEQFS.

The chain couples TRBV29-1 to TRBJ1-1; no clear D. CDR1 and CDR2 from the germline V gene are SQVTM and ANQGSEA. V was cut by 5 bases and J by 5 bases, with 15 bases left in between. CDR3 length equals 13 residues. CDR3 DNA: TGCAGCGTTTCACGACGGGCCAATACTGAAGCTTTCTTT. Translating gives CSVSRRANTEAFF.

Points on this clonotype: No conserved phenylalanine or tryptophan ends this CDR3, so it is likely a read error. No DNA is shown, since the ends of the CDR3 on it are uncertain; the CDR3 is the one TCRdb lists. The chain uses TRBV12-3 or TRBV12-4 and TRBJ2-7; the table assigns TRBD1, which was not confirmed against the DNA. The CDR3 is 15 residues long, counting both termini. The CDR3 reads CASSIRDPLTREEYS.

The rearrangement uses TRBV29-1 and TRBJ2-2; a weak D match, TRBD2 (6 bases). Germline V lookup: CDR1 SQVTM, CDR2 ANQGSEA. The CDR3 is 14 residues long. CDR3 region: CSADVMGGTGELFF. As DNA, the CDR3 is TGCAGTGCTGACGTAATGGGGGGCACCGGGGAGCTGTTTTTT.

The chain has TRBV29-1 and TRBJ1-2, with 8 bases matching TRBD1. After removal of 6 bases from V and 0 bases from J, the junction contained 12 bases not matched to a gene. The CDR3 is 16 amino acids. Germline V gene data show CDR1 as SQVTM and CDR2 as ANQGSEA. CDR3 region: CSVDTGGFDSNYGYTF. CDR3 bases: TGCAGCGTGGATACAGGGGGTTTTGACTCTAACTATGGCTACACCTTC.

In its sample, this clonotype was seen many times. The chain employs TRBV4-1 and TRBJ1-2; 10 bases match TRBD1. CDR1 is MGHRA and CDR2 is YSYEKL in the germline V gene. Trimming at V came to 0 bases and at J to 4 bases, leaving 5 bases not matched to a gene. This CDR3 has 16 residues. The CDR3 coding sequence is TGCGCCAGCAGCCAAGATGGGACAGGGGCTGGCTATGGCTACACCTTC. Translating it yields CASSQDGTGAGYGYTF.

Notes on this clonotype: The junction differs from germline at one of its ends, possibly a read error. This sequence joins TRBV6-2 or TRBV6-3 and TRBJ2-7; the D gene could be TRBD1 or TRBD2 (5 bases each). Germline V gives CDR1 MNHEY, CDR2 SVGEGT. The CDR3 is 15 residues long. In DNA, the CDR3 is TGTGCCAGCAGTTACATGGGACGGTATCCCTACAAGCAGTATTTC. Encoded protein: CASSYMGRYPYKQYF.

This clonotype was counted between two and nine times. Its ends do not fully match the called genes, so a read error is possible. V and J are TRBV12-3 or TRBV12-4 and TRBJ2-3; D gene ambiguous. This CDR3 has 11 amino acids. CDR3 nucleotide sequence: TGTGCTAGCAGTCTCATAGAAACGCAGTATTTT. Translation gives CASSLIETQYF.

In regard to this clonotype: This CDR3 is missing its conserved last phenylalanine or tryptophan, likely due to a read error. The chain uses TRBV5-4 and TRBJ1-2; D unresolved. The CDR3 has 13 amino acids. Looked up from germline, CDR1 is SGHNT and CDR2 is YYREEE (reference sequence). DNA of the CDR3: TGTGCCAACAGCTCGGACGTTAACTATGGCTACACCTTA. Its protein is CANSSDVNYGYTL.

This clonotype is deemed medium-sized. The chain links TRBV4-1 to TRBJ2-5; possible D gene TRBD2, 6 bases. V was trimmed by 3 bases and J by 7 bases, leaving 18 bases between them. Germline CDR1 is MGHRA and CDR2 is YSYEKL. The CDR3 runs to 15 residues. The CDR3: CASSQGLGGLWTQYF. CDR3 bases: TGCGCCAGCAGCCAGGGACTCGGAGGCTTGTGGACCCAGTACTTC.

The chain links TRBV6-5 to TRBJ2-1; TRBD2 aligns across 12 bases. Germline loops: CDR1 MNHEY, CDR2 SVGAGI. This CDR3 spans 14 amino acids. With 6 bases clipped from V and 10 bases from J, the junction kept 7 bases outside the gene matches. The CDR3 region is CASSRGLAGGEQFF. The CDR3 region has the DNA TGTGCCAGCAGCAGGGGACTAGCGGGCGGCGAGCAGTTCTTC.

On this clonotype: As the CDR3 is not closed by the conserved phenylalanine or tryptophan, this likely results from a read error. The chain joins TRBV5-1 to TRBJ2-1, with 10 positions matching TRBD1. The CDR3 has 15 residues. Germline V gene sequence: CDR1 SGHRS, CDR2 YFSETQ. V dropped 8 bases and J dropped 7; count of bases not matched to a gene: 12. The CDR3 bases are TGCGCCAGTAGCCCAGGCGGGACAGGGGTAAATGAGCAGTTCTTA. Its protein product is CASSPGGTGVNEQFL.

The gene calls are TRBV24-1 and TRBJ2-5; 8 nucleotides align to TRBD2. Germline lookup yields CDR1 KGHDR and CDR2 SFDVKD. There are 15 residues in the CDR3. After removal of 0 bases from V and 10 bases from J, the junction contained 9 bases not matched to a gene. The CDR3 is CATSDLSRGGGIQYF. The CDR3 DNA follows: TGTGCCACCAGTGATTTGAGTCGGGGGGGAGGGATCCAGTACTTC.

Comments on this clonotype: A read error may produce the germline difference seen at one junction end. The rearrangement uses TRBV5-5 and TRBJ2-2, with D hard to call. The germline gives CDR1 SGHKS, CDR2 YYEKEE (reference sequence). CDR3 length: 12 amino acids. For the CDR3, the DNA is TGTGTCAGCAGCTCCCCTACCGGGGAGCTGTTTTTT. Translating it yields CVSSSPTGELFF.

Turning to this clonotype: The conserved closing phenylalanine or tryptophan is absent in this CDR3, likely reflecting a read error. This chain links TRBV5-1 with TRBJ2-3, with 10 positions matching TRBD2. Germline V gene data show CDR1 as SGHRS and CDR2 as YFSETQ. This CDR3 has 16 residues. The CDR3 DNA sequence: TGTGCCAGCAGCTTGTCCGGACTAGCGGGCACAGATACGCAGTATTTG. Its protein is CASSLSGLAGTDTQYL.